This TCR beta chain was profiled in a study of T cells in Graves' hyperthyroidism and ophthalmopathy. Study-level results: A model using 13 V-J features told ophthalmopathy apart from stable hyperthyroidism. Most thyroid-expanded clonotypes above 0.001 were also found in blood.

The J segment lost 0 bases and the V segment lost 10 bases, leaving 15 bases of the junction unmatched. Per germline, CDR1 SEHNR and CDR2 FQNEAQ (reference sequence). The CDR3 length is 19 residues. Uncontrolled infection, other autoimmune disease, pregnancy or lactation led to exclusion. Remarks on this clonotype: Its specificity is not known.

Template material for amplifying TCR beta CDR3 regions consisted of RNA transcripts. TCR CDR3 regions were first amplified by RT-PCR with HTBI primers. TCRdb reprocessed the multiplex PCR reads with MiXCR, giving one entry per CDR3 protein. The table records 500,000 to 800,000 distinct CDR3 sequences, roughly 15% of them present only once. Source material: blood. This clonotype originated in a woman in her forties or fifties with Graves' ophthalmopathy. The genes are TRBV7-9 and TRBJ2-1, with TRBD2 matching over 13 bases. Here the CDR3 DNA reads TGTGCCAACTCAAGACTAGCGGGAGGATCGCTAAGCTCCTACAATGAGCAGTTCTTC. Translated, it gives CANSRLAGGSLSSYNEQFF.